This T cell receptor beta chain was sequenced during a study of metastatic and nonmetastatic thyroid tumors. Study summary: Blood and tumor or nodule tissue repertoires from malignant and benign thyroid patients were compared.

TCRdb re-analyzed the PCR reads using MiXCR. The sample records roughly 40,000 clones, roughly 17% being singletons. Before thyroid surgery, none of the patients had received any treatment. Ten or more counts support this clone. The length of the CDR3 is 16 residues. Germline V gene lookup returns CDR1 SGHRS and CDR2 YFSETQ. V was clipped by 4 bases and J by 5 bases, with 18 bases between them. The sequence was collected from a female donor with papillary thyroid cancer or a benign thyroid nodule (not recorded which). Some clones in this sample may be carry-over from other donors' samples. This rearrangement joins TRBV5-1 to TRBJ1-4, with D unclear. The specimen was tumor tissue. The CDR3 DNA is TGCGCCAGCAGCCCCGGTGGACGGACGGGAAATGAAAAACTGTTTTTT. Translated, it gives CASSPGGRTGNEKLFF. The whole variable domain, filled in from reference TRBV5-1 and TRBJ1-4, reads KAGVTQTPRYLIKTRGQQVTLSCSPISGHRSVSWYQQTPGQGLQFLFEYFSETQRNKGNFPGRFSGRQFSNSRSEMNVSTLELGDSALYLCASSPGGRTGNEKLFFGSGTQLSVL.